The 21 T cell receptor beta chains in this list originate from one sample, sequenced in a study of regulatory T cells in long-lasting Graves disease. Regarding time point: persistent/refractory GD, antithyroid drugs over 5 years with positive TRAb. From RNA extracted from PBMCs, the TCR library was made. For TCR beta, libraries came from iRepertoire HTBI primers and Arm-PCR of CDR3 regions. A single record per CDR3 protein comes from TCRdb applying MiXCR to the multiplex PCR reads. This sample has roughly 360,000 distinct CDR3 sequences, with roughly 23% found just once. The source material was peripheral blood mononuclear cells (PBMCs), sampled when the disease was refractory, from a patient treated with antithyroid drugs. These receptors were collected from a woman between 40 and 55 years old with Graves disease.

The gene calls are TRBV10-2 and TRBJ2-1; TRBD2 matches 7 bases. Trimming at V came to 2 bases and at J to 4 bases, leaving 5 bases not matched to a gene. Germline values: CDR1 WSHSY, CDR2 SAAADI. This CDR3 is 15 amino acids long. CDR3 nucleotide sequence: TGCGCCAGCAGTGAGGCGGGAGTGGGTTACAATGAGCAGTTCTTC. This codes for CASSEAGVGYNEQFF.

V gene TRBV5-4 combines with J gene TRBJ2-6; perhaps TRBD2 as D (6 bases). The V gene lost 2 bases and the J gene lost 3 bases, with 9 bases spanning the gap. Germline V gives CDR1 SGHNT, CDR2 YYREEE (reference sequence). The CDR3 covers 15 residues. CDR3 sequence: CASSFGAGGANVLTF. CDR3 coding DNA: TGTGCCAGCAGCTTTGGAGCGGGTGGGGCCAACGTCCTGACTTTC.

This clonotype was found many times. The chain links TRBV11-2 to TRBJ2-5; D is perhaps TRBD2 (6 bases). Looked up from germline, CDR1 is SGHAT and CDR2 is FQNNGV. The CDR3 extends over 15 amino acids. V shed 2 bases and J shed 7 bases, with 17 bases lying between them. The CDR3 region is CASSLFGREKGTQYF. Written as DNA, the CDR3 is TGTGCCAGCAGCTTATTCGGGCGGGAAAAAGGGACCCAGTACTTC.

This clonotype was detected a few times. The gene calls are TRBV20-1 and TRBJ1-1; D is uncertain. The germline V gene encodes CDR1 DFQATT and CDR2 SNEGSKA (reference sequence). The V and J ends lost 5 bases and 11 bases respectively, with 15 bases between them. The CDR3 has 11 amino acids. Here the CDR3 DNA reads TGCAGTGCTGTACAATCAGTGAGTGCTTTCTTT. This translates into CSAVQSVSAFF.

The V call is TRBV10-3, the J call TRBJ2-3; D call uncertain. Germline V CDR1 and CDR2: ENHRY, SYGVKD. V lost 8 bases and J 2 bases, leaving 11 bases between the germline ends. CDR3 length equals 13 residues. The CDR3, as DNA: TGTGCCATCCTCCATCCCTACACAGATACGCAGTATTTT. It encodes CAILHPYTDTQYF.

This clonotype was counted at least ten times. In nucleotides, the CDR3 is TGTGCCAGCACGATCTATTGGCAGGGGGCCGGAGAGACCCAGTACTTC. It translates to CASTIYWQGAGETQYF. The chain is built from TRBV2 and TRBJ2-5; 8 bases line up with TRBD1. The CDR3 is made up of 16 amino acids. V shed 7 bases, J shed 4 bases, and the junction held 14 bases outside the gene matches. Germline CDR1 and CDR2: SNHLY and FYNNEI.

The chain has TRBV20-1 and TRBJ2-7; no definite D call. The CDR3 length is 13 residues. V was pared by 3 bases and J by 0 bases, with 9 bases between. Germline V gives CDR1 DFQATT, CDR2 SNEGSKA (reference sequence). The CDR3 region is CSASGSSSYEQYF. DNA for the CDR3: TGCAGTGCTAGCGGTTCGAGCTCCTACGAGCAGTACTTC.

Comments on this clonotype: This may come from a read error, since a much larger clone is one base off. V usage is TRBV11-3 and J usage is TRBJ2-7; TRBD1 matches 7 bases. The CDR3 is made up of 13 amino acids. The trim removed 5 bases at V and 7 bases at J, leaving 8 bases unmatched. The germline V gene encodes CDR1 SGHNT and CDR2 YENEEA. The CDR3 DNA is TGTGCCAGCAGCGCAGGGGGAGATTGGGAGCAGTACTTC. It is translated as CASSAGGDWEQYF.

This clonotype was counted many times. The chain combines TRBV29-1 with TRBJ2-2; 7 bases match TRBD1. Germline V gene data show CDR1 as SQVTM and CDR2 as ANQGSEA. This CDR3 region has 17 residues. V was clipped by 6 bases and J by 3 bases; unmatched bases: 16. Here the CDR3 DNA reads TGCAGCGTATCGACAGGGTTTGGAGCGAAGTACACCGGGGAGCTGTTTTTT. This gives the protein CSVSTGFGAKYTGELFF.

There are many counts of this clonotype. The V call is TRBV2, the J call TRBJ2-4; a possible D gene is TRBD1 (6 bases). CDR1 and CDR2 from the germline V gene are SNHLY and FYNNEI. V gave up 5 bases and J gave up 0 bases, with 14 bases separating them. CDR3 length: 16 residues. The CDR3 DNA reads TGTGCCAGCAGTTTCTCCGGGACATCAGCCAAAAACATTCAGTACTTC. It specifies CASSFSGTSAKNIQYF. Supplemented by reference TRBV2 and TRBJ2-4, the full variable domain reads EPEVTQTPSHQVTQMGQEVILRCVPISNHLYFYWYRQILGQKVEFLVSFYNNEISEKSEIFDDQFSVERPDGSNFTLKIRSTKLEDSAMYFCASSFSGTSAKNIQYFGAGTRLSVL.

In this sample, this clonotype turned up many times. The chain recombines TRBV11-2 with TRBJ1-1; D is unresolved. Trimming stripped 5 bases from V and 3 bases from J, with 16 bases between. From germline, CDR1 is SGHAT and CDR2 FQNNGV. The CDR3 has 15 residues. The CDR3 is CASSPDGRLHTEAFF. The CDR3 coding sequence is TGTGCCAGCAGCCCCGACGGCAGGTTGCACACTGAAGCTTTCTTT.

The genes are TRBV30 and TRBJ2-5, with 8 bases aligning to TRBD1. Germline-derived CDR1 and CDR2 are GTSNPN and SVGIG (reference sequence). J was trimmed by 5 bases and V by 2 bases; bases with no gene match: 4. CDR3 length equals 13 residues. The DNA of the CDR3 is TGTGCCTGGAGTCGACAGGGGCTGGAGACCCAGTACTTC. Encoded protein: CAWSRQGLETQYF.

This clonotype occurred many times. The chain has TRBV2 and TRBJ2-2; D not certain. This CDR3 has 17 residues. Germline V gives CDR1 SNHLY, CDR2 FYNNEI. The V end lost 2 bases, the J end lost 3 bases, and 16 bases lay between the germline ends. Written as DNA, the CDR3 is TGTGCCAGCAGTGAATTTGGGTCAATCTCTTACACCGGGGAGCTGTTTTTT. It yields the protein CASSEFGSISYTGELFF.

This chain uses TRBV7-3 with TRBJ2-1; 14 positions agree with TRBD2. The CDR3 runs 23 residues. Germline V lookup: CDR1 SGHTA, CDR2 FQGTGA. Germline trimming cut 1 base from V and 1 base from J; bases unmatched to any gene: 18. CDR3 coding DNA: TGTGCCAGCAGCTTAAAGGTGCCTAGGACTAGCGGGAGGATCTACTCTTCCTACAATGAGCAGTTCTTC. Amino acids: CASSLKVPRTSGRIYSSYNEQFF.

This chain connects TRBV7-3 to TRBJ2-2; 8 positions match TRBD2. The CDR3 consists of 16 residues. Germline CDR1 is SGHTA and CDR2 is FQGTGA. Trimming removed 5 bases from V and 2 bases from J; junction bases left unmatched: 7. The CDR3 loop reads CASSLIGTSNTGELFF. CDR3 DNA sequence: TGTGCCAGCAGCCTAATAGGGACTAGTAACACCGGGGAGCTGTTTTTT.

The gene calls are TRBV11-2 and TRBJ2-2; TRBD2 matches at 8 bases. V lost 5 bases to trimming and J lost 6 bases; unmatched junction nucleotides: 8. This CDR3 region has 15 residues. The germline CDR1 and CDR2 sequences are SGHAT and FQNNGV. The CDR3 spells CASSQQAGVAGELFF. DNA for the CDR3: TGTGCCAGCAGCCAACAAGCGGGGGTTGCCGGGGAGCTGTTTTTT.

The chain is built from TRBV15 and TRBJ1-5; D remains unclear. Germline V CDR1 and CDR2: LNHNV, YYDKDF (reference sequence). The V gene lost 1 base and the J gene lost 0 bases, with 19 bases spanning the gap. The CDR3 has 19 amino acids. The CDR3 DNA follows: TGTGCCACCAGCAGAGTTCCCGGCGAGTTTTCCCATAGCAATCAGCCCCAGCATTTT. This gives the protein CATSRVPGEFSHSNQPQHF.

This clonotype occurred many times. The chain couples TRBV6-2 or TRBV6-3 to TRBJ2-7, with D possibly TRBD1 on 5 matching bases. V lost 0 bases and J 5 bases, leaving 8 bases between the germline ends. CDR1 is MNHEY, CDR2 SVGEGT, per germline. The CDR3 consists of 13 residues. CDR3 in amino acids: CASSYSTVNEQYF. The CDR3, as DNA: TGTGCCAGCAGTTACTCGACAGTGAACGAGCAGTACTTC.

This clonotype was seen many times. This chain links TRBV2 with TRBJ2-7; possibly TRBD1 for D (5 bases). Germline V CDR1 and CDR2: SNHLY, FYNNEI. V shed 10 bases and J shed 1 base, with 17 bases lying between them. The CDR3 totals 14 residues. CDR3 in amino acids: CAITGRFNSYEQYF. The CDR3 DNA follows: TGTGCCATCACAGGTCGATTTAATTCCTACGAGCAGTACTTC.

The CDR3 sequence: CASRQTSIGELFF. CDR3 sequence (DNA): TGTGCCAGCAGACAGACTAGCATCGGGGAGCTGTTTTTT. The V call is TRBV11-2, the J call TRBJ2-2; 7 nucleotides agree with TRBD2. Germline-derived CDR1 and CDR2 are SGHAT and FQNNGV. With V trimmed by 6 bases and J by 7 bases, 5 bases remained unmatched. The CDR3 is 13 residues long.

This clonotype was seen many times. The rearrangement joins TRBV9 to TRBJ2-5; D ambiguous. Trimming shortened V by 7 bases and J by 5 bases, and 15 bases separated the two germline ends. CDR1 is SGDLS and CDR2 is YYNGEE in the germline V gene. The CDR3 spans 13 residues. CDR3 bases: TGTGCCAGCGGAAACCCGGGCTGGGAGACCCAGTACTTC. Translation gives CASGNPGWETQYF.